This TCR beta chain was retrieved from a study of CD8+CD57+ T cells in acquired aplastic anemia. Broader study findings: Patients and controls shared nearly 30 CD8+ CDR3 sequences, highly expressed in patients. The CD8+ Simpson's diversity of patients and controls was not significantly different.

For sequencing, patients were chosen who had shown expansion of CD8+CD57+ cells by flow cytometry. The template used for profiling TCR beta VDJ and CDR3 was genomic DNA. TCRdb re-analysed the reads in MiXCR, keeping a single row per CDR3 protein. This table holds roughly 190,000 distinct CDR3 sequences, roughly half found once. On this clonotype itself: Its target is not known.

The CDR3 has 15 residues. V shed 5 bases and J shed 1 base, with 14 bases lying between them. CDR1 is SGHTA, CDR2 FQGNSA, per germline. This receptor was taken from a human donor with aplastic anemia. This sequence joins TRBV7-2 and TRBJ2-5; tentative D call: TRBD2 (6 bases). Material: sorted CD4+, CD8+, or CD8+CD57+ T cells (not recorded which) from PBMCs. CDR3 residues: CASSRGGAPQETQYF. The CDR3 coding sequence is TGTGCCAGCAGCCGTGGCGGGGCACCCCAAGAGACCCAGTACTTC.